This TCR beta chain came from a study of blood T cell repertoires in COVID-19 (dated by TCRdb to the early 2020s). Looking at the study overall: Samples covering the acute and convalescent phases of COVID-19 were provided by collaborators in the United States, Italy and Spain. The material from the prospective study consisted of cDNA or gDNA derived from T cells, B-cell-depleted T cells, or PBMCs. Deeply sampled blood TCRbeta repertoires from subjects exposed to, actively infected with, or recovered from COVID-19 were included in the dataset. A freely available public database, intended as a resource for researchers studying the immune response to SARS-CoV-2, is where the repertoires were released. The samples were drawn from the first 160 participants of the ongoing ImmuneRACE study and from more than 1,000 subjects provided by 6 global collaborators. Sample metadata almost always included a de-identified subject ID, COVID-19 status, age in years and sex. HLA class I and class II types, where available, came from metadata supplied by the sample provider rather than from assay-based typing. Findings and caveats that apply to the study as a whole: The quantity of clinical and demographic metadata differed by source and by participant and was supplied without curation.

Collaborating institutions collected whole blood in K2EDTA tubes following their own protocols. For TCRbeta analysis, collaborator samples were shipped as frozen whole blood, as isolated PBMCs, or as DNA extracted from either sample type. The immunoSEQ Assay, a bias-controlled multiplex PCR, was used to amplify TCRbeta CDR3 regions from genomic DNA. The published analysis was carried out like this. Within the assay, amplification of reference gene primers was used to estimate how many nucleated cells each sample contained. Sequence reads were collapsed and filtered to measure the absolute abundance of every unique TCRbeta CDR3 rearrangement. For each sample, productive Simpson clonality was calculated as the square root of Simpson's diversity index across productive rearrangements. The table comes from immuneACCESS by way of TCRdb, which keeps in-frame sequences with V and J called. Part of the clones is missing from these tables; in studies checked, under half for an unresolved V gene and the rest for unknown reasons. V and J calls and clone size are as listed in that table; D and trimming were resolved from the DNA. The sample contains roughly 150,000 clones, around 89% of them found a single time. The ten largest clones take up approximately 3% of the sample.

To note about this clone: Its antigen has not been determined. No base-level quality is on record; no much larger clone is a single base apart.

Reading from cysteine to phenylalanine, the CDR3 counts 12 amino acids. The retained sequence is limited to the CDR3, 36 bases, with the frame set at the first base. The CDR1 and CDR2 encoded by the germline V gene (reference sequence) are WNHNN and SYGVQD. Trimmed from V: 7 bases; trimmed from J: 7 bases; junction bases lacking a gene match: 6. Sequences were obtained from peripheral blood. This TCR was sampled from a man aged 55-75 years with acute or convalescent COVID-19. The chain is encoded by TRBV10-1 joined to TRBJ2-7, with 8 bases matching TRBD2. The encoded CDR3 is CASISGAREQYF. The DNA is TGCGCCAGCATTAGCGGGGCGAGGGAGCAGTACTTC.